The sequence of this T cell receptor (beta chain) was determined in a study of blood T cell repertoires in COVID-19 (dated by TCRdb to the early 2020s). About the investigation overall: Samples covering the acute and convalescent phases of COVID-19 were provided by collaborators in the United States, Italy and Spain. The material from the prospective study consisted of cDNA or gDNA derived from T cells, B-cell-depleted T cells, or PBMCs. Samples came from the ongoing ImmuneRACE study (first 160 participants) plus 1,254 subjects from 6 global collaborators. Nearly every sample came with metadata listing a de-identified subject ID, COVID-19 status, age in years and sex. HLA class I and class II types, where available, came from metadata supplied by the sample provider rather than from assay-based typing. Subjects who had been exposed to COVID-19, were actively infected with it, or had recovered from it provided the deeply sampled blood TCRbeta repertoires that made up the dataset. The repertoires were released in a freely available public database intended as a resource for research on the immune response to SARS-CoV-2.

The immunoSEQ Assay, a bias-controlled multiplex PCR, was used to amplify TCRbeta CDR3 regions from genomic DNA. On the study's bioinformatics: The number of nucleated cells in each sample was estimated from the amplification of reference gene primers within the assay. Sequence reads were collapsed and filtered to measure the absolute abundance of every unique TCRbeta CDR3 rearrangement. Productive Simpson clonality was computed per sample as the square root of Simpson's diversity index over productive rearrangements. TCRdb retrieved this table from immuneACCESS and kept in-frame rearrangements only. Not all clones are present; in checked studies, unresolved V genes account for under half, and no reason is known for the remainder. V and J calls and clone size are given by that table; D and trimming were obtained from the DNA. The sample table shows under 450,000 clones, and approximately 84% are seen once. The top ten clonotypes cover under 3% of the sample.

The CDR3 sequence holds 12 residues, the cysteine and phenylalanine included. The sequence is cut down to CDR3 DNA, 36 bases in frame from base 1. Based on the germline V gene, the CDR1 and CDR2 sequences are SGHAT and FQNNGV. V lost 2 bases and J lost 2 bases; the stretch between them is 3 bases long. Participants in the prospective study were aged roughly 18 to 89 years, lived in under 30 United States geographic areas, and enrolled through a virtual design. Cohort assignment in the prospective study relied on participant-reported clinical history from a screening survey and a study questionnaire. Recovered participants in ImmuneRACE Cohort 3 were defined as having two consecutive negative NP/OP PCR tests, clearance from a healthcare professional, or resolution of symptoms. Mobile phlebotomists in the prospective study collected whole blood, serum and a nasopharyngeal or oropharyngeal swab from every participant. Over a roughly 2-month period, participants in the prospective study had the option of providing additional blood draws and questionnaires. Before DNA extraction, blood samples from the prospective study were shipped at room temperature or frozen.

Concerning this clone: What antigen it recognizes has not been identified. Per-base qualities were not stored, and no clone one base away is much larger.

Study-wide conclusions, independent of this receptor: Clinical and demographic metadata were provided uncurated, with the amount varying by source and participant.

This clonotype originated in a woman aged 25 to 39 who had recovered from COVID-19. Sequencing input: PBMCs or T cells enriched from blood (not recorded which). The sequence joins TRBV11-2 to TRBJ1-2, with no confidently assigned D gene. This receptor carries the CDR3 CASSLSNYGYTF. Read as DNA, the sequence is TGTGCCAGCAGCTTATCGAACTATGGCTACACCTTC. When the CDR3 is completed using the reference TRBV11-2 and TRBJ1-2 genes on either side, the full variable domain is EAGVAQSPRYKIIEKRQSVAFWCNPISGHATLYWYQQILGQGPKLLIQFQNNGVVDDSQLPKDRFSAERLKGVDSTLKIQPAKLEDSAVYLCASSLSNYGYTFGSGTRLTVV.